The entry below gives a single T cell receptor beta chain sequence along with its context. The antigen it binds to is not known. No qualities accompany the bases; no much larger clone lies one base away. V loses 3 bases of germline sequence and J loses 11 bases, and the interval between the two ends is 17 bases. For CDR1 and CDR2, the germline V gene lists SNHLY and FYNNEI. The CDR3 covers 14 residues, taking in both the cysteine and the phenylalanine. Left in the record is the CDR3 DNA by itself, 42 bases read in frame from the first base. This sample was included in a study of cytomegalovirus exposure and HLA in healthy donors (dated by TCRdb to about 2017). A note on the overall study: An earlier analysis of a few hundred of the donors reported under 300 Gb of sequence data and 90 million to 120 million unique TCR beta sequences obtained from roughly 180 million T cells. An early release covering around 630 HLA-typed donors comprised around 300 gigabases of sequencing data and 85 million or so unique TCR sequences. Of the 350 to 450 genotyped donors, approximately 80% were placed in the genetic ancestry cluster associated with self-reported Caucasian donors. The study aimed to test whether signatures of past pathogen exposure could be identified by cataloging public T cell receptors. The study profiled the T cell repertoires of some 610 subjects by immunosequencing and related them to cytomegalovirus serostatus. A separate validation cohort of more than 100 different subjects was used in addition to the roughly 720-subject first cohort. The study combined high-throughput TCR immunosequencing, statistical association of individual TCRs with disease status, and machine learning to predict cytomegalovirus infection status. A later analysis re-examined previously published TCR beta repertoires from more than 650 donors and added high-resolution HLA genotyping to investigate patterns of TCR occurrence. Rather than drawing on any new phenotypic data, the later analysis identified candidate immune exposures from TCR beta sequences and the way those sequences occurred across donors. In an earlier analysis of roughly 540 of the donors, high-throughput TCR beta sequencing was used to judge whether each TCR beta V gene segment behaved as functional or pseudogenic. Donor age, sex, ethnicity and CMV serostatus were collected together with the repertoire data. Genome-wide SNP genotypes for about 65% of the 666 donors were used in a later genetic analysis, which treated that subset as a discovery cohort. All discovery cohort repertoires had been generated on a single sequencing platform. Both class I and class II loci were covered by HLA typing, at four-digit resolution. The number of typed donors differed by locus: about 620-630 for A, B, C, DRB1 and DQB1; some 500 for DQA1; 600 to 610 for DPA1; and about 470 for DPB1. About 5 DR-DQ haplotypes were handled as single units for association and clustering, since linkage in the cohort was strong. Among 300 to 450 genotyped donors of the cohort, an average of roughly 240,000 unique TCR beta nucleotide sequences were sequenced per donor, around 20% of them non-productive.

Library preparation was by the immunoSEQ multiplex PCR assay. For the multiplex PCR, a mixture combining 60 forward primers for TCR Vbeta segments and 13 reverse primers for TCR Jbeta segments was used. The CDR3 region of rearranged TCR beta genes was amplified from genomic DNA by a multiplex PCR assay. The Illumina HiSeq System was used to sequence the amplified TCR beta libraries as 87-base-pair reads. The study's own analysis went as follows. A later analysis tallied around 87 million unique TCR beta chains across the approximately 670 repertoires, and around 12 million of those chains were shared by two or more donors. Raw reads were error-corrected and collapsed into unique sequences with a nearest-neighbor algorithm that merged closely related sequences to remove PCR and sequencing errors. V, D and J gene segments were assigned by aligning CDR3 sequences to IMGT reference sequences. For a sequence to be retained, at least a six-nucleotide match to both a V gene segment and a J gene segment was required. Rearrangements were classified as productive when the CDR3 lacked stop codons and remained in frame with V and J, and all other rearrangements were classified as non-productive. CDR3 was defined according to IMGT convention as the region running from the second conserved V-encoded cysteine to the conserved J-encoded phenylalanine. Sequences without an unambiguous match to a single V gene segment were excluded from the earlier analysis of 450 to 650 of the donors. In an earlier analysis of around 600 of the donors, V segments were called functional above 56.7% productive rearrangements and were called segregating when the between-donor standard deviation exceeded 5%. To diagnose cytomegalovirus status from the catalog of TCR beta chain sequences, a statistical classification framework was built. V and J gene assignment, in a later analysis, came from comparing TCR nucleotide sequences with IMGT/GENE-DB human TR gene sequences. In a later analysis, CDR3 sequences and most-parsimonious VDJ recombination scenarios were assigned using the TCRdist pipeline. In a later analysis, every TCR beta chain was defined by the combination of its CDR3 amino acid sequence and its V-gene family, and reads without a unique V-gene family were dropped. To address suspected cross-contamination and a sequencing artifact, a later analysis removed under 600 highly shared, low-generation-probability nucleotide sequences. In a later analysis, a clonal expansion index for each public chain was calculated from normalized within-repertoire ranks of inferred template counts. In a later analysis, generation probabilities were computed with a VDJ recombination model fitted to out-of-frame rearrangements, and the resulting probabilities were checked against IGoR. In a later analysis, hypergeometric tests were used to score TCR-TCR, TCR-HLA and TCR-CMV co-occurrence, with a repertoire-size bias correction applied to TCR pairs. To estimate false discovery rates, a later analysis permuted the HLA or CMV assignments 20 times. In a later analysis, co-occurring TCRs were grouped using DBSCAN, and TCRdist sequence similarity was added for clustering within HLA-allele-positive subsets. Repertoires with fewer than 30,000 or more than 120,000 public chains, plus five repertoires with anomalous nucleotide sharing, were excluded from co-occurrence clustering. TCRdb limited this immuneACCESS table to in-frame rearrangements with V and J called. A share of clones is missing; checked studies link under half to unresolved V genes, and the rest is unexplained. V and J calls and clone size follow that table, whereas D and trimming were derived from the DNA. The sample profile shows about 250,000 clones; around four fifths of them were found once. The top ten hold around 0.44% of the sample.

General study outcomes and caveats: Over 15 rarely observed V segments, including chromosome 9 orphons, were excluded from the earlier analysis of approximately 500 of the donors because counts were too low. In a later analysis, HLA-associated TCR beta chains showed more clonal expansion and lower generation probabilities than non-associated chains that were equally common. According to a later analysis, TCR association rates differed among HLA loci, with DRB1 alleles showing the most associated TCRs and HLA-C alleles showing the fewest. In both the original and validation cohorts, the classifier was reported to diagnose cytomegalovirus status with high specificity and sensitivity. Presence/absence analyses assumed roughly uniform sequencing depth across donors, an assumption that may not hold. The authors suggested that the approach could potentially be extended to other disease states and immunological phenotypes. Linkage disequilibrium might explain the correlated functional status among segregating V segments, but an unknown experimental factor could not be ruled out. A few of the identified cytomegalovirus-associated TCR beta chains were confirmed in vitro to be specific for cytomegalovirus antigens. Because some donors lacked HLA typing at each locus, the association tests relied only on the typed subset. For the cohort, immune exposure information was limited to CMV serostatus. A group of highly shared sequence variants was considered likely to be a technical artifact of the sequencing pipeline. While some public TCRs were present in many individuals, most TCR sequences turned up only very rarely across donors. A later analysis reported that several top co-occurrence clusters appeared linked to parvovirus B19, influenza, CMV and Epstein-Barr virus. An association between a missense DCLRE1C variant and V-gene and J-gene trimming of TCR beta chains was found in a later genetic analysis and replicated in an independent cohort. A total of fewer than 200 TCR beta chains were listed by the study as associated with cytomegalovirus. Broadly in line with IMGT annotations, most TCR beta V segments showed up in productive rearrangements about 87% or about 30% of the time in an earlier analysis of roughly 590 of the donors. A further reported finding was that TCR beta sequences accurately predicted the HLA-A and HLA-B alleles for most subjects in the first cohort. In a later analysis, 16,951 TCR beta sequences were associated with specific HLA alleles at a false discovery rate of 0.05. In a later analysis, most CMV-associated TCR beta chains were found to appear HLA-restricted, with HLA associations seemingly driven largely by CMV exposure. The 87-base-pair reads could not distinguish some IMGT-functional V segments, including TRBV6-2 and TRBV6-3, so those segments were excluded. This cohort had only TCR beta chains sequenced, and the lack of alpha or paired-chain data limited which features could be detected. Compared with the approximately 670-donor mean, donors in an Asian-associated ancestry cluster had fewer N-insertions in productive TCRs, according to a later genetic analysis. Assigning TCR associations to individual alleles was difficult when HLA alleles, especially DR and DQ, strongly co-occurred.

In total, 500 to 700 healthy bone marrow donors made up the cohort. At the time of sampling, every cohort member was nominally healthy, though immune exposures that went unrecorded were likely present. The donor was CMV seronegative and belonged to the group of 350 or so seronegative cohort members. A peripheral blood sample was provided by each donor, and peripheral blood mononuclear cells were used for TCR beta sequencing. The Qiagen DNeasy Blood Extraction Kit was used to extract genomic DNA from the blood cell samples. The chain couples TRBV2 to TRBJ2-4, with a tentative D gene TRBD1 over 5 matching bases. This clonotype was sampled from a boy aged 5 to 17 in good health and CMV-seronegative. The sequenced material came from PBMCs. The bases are TGTGCCAGCAGTGAGGGGCAGGTCCGGTACGTTCAGTACTTC. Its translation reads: CASSEGQVRYVQYF.